This T cell receptor (beta chain) was captured by sequencing in a study of T-cell memory formation after mild COVID-19. CDR3 size: 18 residues. The V and J ends lost 5 bases and 1 base, in that order; junction bases with no gene match: 10. Germline CDR1 SSHAT, CDR2 FNYEAQ (reference sequence). One entry per CDR3 protein, called by TCRdb with MiXCR from the 5' RACE reads. The sample has approximately 110,000 distinct CDR3 sequences, 22% seen once. In its sample, this clonotype was seen a few times. This receptor was identified in a man in his late teens or twenties who had mild COVID-19 (a few samples of this study predate the infection). Cell type and time point are not known. The chain carries TRBV7-7 and TRBJ2-2, with 10 bases matching TRBD2. What was sequenced was PBMCs or a T cell subset sorted from them (not recorded which). CDR3 sequence: CASSPSVGLAVNTGELFF. The CDR3 region has the DNA TGTGCCAGCAGCCCGAGTGTTGGACTAGCGGTGAACACCGGGGAGCTGTTTTTT.